This paragraph reports one TCR beta chain. This sample stems from a study of blood T cell repertoires in COVID-19. About the research overall: Whether acute or convalescent, the COVID-19 samples came from the United States, Italy and Spain.

This CDR3 has 13 residues. V lost 5 bases and J lost 0, with 10 bases in between. Per the germline V gene, CDR1 is GTSNPN and CDR2 is SVGIG (reference sequence). Some clones are missing from TCRdb's copy, which holds only in-frame ones; the method was immunoSEQ multiplex PCR. The sample has hundreds of thousands of clones; 85% to 90% are singletons. This chain joins TRBV30 and TRBJ1-1; D not resolved. The sequence was obtained from a woman aged 45-65 years with COVID-19, enrolled during active disease. The sample consisted of peripheral blood. The CDR3 region is CAWLFTVNTEAFF. The CDR3 DNA reads as TGTGCCTGGCTCTTCACAGTGAACACTGAAGCTTTCTTT.